These 26 T cell receptor beta chains share one sample of origin, sequenced in a study of shared clonotypes between healthy human individuals. This table comes from immunoSEQ multiplex PCR, and its TCRdb copy is limited to in-frame clones, with some not included. Counted here are approximately 2,000,000 clones, 93% occurring once; the ten biggest clones make up over 1.5%. Positively selected for CCR7, the CD45RO-negative cells used as naive CD8 cells excluded terminally differentiated effector memory CD45RA+ cells. The sequenced sample consisted of naive CD8+ T cells from PBMCs. The receptors here all came from a man aged 18 to 35 in good health. Some clones in this sample may be carry-over from other donors' samples.

This clone has just one count. CDR3 nucleotide sequence: TGTGCCAGCGCGGGTAGCTATGGCTACACCTTC. Amino acid sequence: CASAGSYGYTF. J is TRBJ1-2 and V is TRBV9; D is undetermined. V was clipped by 7 bases and J by 4 bases, with 8 bases between them. Germline V lookup: CDR1 SGDLS, CDR2 YYNGEE. The CDR3 is 11 amino acids.

This chain joins TRBV5-1 and TRBJ2-2; tentatively, D is TRBD2 (5 bases). The CDR3 spans 15 residues. Per germline, CDR1 SGHRS and CDR2 YFSETQ. Trimming pared 2 bases from V and 5 bases from J, leaving 13 bases between. CDR3 nucleotide sequence: TGCGCCAGCAGCTTTTTCCTCGCGGGTACCGGGGAGCTGTTTTTT. Protein product: CASSFFLAGTGELFF.

This clone came up once. J is TRBJ2-7 and V is TRBV30, with 10 nucleotides matching TRBD2. Germline CDR1 is GTSNPN and CDR2 is SVGIG (reference sequence). V dropped 7 bases and J dropped 7; count of bases not matched to a gene: 10. The CDR3 consists of 13 residues. CDR3 sequence: CASWGTSAEEQYF. The CDR3 DNA is TGTGCCTCTTGGGGGACTAGCGCGGAAGAGCAGTACTTC.

The J gene is TRBJ2-5, the V gene TRBV28; 7 positions agree with TRBD1. The CDR3 length is 15 residues. Unmatched junction bases numbered 7, after V lost 1 base and J lost 5 bases. Germline values: CDR1 MDHEN, CDR2 SYDVKM. DNA for the CDR3: TGTGCCAGCAGTTTATTCGAGGGGGCCGGGGAGACCCAGTACTTC. This translates into CASSLFEGAGETQYF.

The CDR3 DNA is TGTGCCAGCCGGGCTCCAGGGGGATACGAGCAGTACTTC. Its protein product is CASRAPGGYEQYF. J is TRBJ2-7 and V is TRBV28; 7 bases fit TRBD1. The trim removed 8 bases at V and 4 bases at J, leaving 8 bases unmatched. The CDR3 extends over 13 amino acids. CDR1 is MDHEN and CDR2 is SYDVKM in the germline V gene.

The chain has TRBV4-1 and TRBJ2-7, with D maybe TRBD2 (6 bases). CDR3 size: 15 residues. Looked up from germline, CDR1 is MGHRA and CDR2 is YSYEKL. Deletions cut 0 bases from V and 2 bases from J, with 11 bases between. The CDR3 loop reads CASSQDKEGTYEQYF. In nucleotides, the CDR3 is TGCGCCAGCAGCCAAGATAAGGAGGGAACCTACGAGCAGTACTTC.

The J gene is TRBJ1-5, the V gene TRBV2; D is possibly TRBD1 (5 bases). Germline V gene data show CDR1 as SNHLY and CDR2 as FYNNEI. CDR3 size: 15 residues. The V end lost 2 bases, the J end lost 0 bases, and 8 bases lay between the germline ends. The CDR3 spells CASSEWGVSNQPQHF. The CDR3 DNA reads TGTGCCAGCAGTGAATGGGGGGTTAGCAATCAGCCCCAGCATTTT.

The chain is built from TRBV7-6 and TRBJ2-5; D may be TRBD1 or TRBD2 (5 bases each). This CDR3 contains 14 residues. The germline V gene has CDR1 SGHVS and CDR2 FNYEAQ. The V gene lost 5 bases and the J gene lost 5 bases, with 15 bases spanning the gap. The CDR3 loop reads CASSPQGPGETQYF. The CDR3 coding sequence is TGTGCCAGCAGCCCCCAGGGCCCGGGGGAGACCCAGTACTTC.

This chain joins TRBV5-4 and TRBJ2-5; 9 bases match TRBD2. This CDR3 is 16 amino acids long. The germline V gene has CDR1 SGHNT and CDR2 YYREEE (reference sequence). V dropped 4 bases and J dropped 5; count of bases not matched to a gene: 12. Written as DNA, the CDR3 is TGTGCCAGCAGCCTAAAGCGGGAGGCGGGTTCGGAGACCCAGTACTTC. It yields the protein CASSLKREAGSETQYF.

As for this clone: Other DNA sequences in this specimen translate into the identical CDR3. This chain connects TRBV28 to TRBJ2-5; the match to TRBD1 covers 7 bases. Germline CDR1 and CDR2: MDHEN and SYDVKM. V lost 3 bases to trimming and J lost 3 bases; unmatched junction nucleotides: 4. This CDR3 contains 14 residues. The CDR3 nucleotides read TGTGCCAGCAGTTTGACAACAGGGGAAGAGACCCAGTACTTC. Translating it yields CASSLTTGEETQYF.

Notes on this clone: Within the sample, other DNA sequences also encode this same CDR3. The gene calls are TRBV28 and TRBJ2-7; possibly TRBD1 or TRBD2 for D (5 bases each). V was clipped by 3 bases and J by 2 bases, with 8 bases between them. The CDR3 runs to 13 residues. Germline lookup yields CDR1 MDHEN and CDR2 SYDVKM. CDR3 residues: CASSFGTAYEQYF. CDR3 bases: TGTGCCAGCAGTTTTGGGACCGCCTACGAGCAGTACTTC.

This clone showed up just once. V gene TRBV5-6 combines with J gene TRBJ2-7; 7 bases align to TRBD1. V lost 3 bases, J lost 2 bases, and 5 bases stayed unmatched. The CDR3 runs to 14 residues. Germline-derived CDR1 and CDR2 are SGHDT and YYEEEE. The CDR3 loop is CASSWGTVTYEQYF. CDR3 coding DNA: TGTGCCAGCAGCTGGGGGACAGTCACCTACGAGCAGTACTTC.

As DNA, the CDR3 is TGTGCCAGCCGACCCTTACCGGGGGCTAGTCAGCCCCAGCATTTT. Its protein product is CASRPLPGASQPQHF. The rearrangement uses TRBV6-5 and TRBJ1-5; D is perhaps TRBD1 (6 bases). V was pared by 8 bases and J by 6 bases, with 20 bases between. The CDR3 is made up of 15 amino acids. Germline CDR1 MNHEY, CDR2 SVGAGI.

The chain couples TRBV5-4 to TRBJ2-2; TRBD1 matches 12 bases. The CDR3 spans 16 residues. Unmatched junction bases numbered 12, after V lost 8 bases and J lost 7 bases. CDR1 SGHNT and CDR2 YYREEE come from the germline V gene (reference sequence). CDR3 DNA: TGTGCCAGTCGCCCCGGGGACAGGGGGCTTGGCGGGGAGCTGTTTTTT. The encoded protein is CASRPGDRGLGGELFF.

This chain connects TRBV12-5 to TRBJ2-2; TRBD2 agrees at 12 bases. The junction had 18 bases not matched to a gene; V was cut back by 4 bases and J by 9 bases. The CDR3 contains 19 residues. Germline CDR1 LGHNT, CDR2 FRNRAP. The CDR3 loop is CASGSIQTSGSSLRWELFF. DNA for the CDR3: TGTGCTAGTGGTTCTATCCAGACTAGCGGGAGTTCCTTAAGGTGGGAGCTGTTTTTT.

J is TRBJ2-5 and V is TRBV15, with D perhaps matching TRBD1 or TRBD2 (5 bases each). Between the trimmed V and J ends, which lost 0 bases and 2 bases, there was a span of 7 bases. This CDR3 region has 14 residues. Germline assignment: CDR1 LNHNV and CDR2 YYDKDF (reference sequence). Here the CDR3 reads CATSRDWGQETQYF. The CDR3 nucleotides are TGTGCCACCAGCAGAGATTGGGGGCAAGAGACCCAGTACTTC.

This chain connects TRBV5-1 to TRBJ1-1; TRBD1 matches at 10 bases. Germline V gene data show CDR1 as SGHRS and CDR2 as YFSETQ. This CDR3 region has 14 residues. Trimming at V came to 4 bases and at J to 6 bases, leaving 6 bases not matched to a gene. The CDR3 is CASSLSDRGPEAFF. CDR3 DNA: TGCGCCAGCAGCCTGAGCGACAGGGGGCCTGAAGCTTTCTTT.

The chain is built from TRBV11-2 and TRBJ2-5, with D possibly TRBD1 on 6 matching bases. V was shortened by 1 base and J by 0 bases, with 12 bases between the two germline ends. CDR3 length equals 16 residues. CDR1 and CDR2 (germline): SGHAT, FQNNGV. This CDR3 reads CASSLVGTYDQETQYF. CDR3 nucleotides: TGTGCCAGCAGCTTAGTAGGGACATACGACCAAGAGACCCAGTACTTC. Supplemented by reference TRBV11-2 and TRBJ2-5, the full variable domain reads EAGVAQSPRYKIIEKRQSVAFWCNPISGHATLYWYQQILGQGPKLLIQFQNNGVVDDSQLPKDRFSAERLKGVDSTLKIQPAKLEDSAVYLCASSLVGTYDQETQYFGPGTRLLVL.

The chain carries TRBV7-3 and TRBJ1-1; D unresolved. CDR3 length equals 13 residues. V shed 5 bases and J shed 6 bases, with 13 bases lying between them. Germline CDR1 and CDR2: SGHTA and FQGTGA. In DNA, the CDR3 is TGTGCCAGCAGCCCAGGTCTGGGGTCTGAAGCTTTCTTT. Its protein is CASSPGLGSEAFF.

A remark on this clone: Other DNA sequences in this specimen translate into the identical CDR3. This rearrangement joins TRBV19 to TRBJ1-1, with D possibly matching TRBD1 (5 bases). The ends were cut back, 5 bases at V and 2 bases at J, with 9 bases in the middle. The CDR3 covers 13 residues. Germline CDR1 reads LNHDA; CDR2 reads SQIVND (reference sequence). DNA of the CDR3: TGTGCCAGTAGTTGGGGGGGTAACACTGAAGCTTTCTTT. Amino acids: CASSWGGNTEAFF.

The chain is built from TRBV9 and TRBJ2-1; TRBD2 aligns across 9 bases. V dropped 5 bases and J dropped 7; count of bases not matched to a gene: 7. The CDR3 is 14 amino acids. Germline-derived CDR1 and CDR2 are SGDLS and YYNGEE. The CDR3 sequence is CASSLAGAGNEQFF. CDR3 nucleotide sequence: TGTGCCAGCAGTTTAGCGGGAGCGGGGAATGAGCAGTTCTTC.

V is TRBV7-2 and J is TRBJ2-7; the match to TRBD2 covers 10 bases. The CDR3 length is 17 residues. Germline CDR1 reads SGHTA; CDR2 reads FQGNSA. Losses at the gene ends were 5 bases for V and 0 bases for J; bases not matched to a gene: 10. CDR3: CASSPLAGAGSSYEQYF. DNA of the CDR3: TGTGCCAGCAGCCCTCTAGCGGGAGCGGGGAGCTCCTACGAGCAGTACTTC. Full variable domain (rest looked up from reference TRBV7-2 and TRBJ2-7): GAGVSQSPSNKVTEKGKDVELRCDPISGHTALYWYRQSLGQGLEFLIYFQGNSAPDKSGLPSDRFSAERTGGSVSTLTIQRTQQEDSAVYLCASSPLAGAGSSYEQYFGPGTRLTVT.

This clone was recorded only once. The V call is TRBV28, the J call TRBJ1-2; D may be TRBD1 (6 bases). The germline CDR1 and CDR2 sequences are MDHEN and SYDVKM. The length of the CDR3 is 14 residues. Trimming shortened V by 4 bases and J by 2 bases, and 11 bases separated the two germline ends. The CDR3 sequence: CASSSAGTNYGYTF. CDR3 DNA: TGTGCCAGCAGTTCCGCCGGGACAAACTATGGCTACACCTTC.

The chain uses TRBV30 and TRBJ2-7, with TRBD2 matching over 11 bases. The CDR3 is 14 residues long. Germline assignment: CDR1 GTSNPN and CDR2 SVGIG (reference sequence). With V trimmed by 2 bases and J by 4 bases, 4 bases remained unmatched. CDR3 region: CAWSSSGRLYEQYF. CDR3 in DNA: TGTGCCTGGAGTTCTAGCGGGAGGTTATACGAGCAGTACTTC. The full variable domain, completed using reference TRBV30 and TRBJ2-7, is SQTIHQWPATLVQPVGSPLSLECTVEGTSNPNLYWYRQAAGRGLQLLFYSVGIGQISSEVPQNLSASRPQDRQFILSSKKLLLSDSGFYLCAWSSSGRLYEQYFGPGTRLTVT.

The rearrangement joins TRBV18 to TRBJ2-1; D call uncertain. The V gene's germline CDR1 is KGHSH and CDR2 LQKENI. V was clipped by 2 bases and J by 7 bases, with 12 bases between them. The CDR3 covers 14 residues. DNA for the CDR3: TGTGCCAGCTCACCAGGGCCGACTCCTAATGAGCAGTTCTTC. Translated: CASSPGPTPNEQFF.

The chain employs TRBV5-1 and TRBJ2-1; TRBD2 agrees at 12 bases. The J segment lost 4 bases and the V segment lost 2 bases, leaving 16 bases of the junction unmatched. The CDR3 runs to 20 residues. Germline values: CDR1 SGHRS, CDR2 YFSETQ. The CDR3 region has the DNA TGCGCCAGCAGCTTTCCTTACTGGACTAGCGGGGATGCTAGATACAATGAGCAGTTCTTC. Encoded protein: CASSFPYWTSGDARYNEQFF.